This TCR beta chain was observed in a study of T cells in Graves' hyperthyroidism and ophthalmopathy. Germline assignment: CDR1 SNHLY and CDR2 FYNNEI. V lost 5 bases and J lost 1; bases outside the gene matches: 5. The CDR3 contains 15 residues. Amplified TCR beta CDR3 regions came from RNA transcripts. Researchers ran a first-round RT-PCR on the TCR CDR3 using the HTBI primer set. From the multiplex PCR reads, TCRdb called clonotypes with MiXCR, one entry per CDR3 protein. The sample consists of 500,000 to 550,000 distinct CDR3 sequences, around 20% of them appearing once. This clonotype showed up many times.

The source material was blood. This clonotype was obtained from a man aged 40-55 years with Graves' ophthalmopathy. The chain has TRBV2 and TRBJ2-3; TRBD2 aligns across 8 bases. The CDR3 loop is CASSPLTSGTDTQYF. For the CDR3, the DNA is TGTGCCAGCAGTCCACTGACTAGCGGCACAGATACGCAGTATTTT.